This TCR beta chain was identified in a study of OX40 agonist ivuxolimab in advanced cancers. Study-level results: The study observed clonal expansion of CD4+ and CD8+ blood T cells by week 6 at 0.1 to 3.0 mg/kg.

Points on this clone: The antigen is unknown.

Germline V gene lookup returns CDR1 SGHVS and CDR2 FNYEAQ. V shed 5 bases, J shed 6 bases, and the junction held 3 bases outside the gene matches. CDR3 length: 12 amino acids. Method: immunoSEQ multiplex PCR; TCRdb's copy keeps in-frame clones and lacks some. In the table there are over 75,000 clones, around 90% of which are singletons. The starting material was CD4+ or CD8+ T cells sorted from blood, obtained in a trial of the OX40 agonist ivuxolimab. The chain uses TRBV7-6 and TRBJ2-7, with 8 positions matching TRBD1. This clonotype originated in an adult with an advanced solid tumor such as melanoma, head and neck, liver or kidney cancer. CDR3 sequence reads: CASSPDRGEQYF. For the CDR3, the DNA is TGTGCCAGCAGCCCTGACAGGGGCGAGCAGTACTTC.